The rows below give T cell receptor beta chains drawn from one sample of a study of CD8 T cells in Susac syndrome. TCRdb ran MiXCR on the immunoSEQ multiplex PCR reads and lists one entry per CDR3 protein. Among some 100,000 distinct CDR3 sequences listed, 80% to 95% were seen once. Sample: CD4+ T cells from PBMCs. All receptors come from a human donor in good health. CDR3s include the opening cysteine and the closing phenylalanine or tryptophan. A D gene is named only where the DNA matches it firmly. Where a row states a size, it is once, few, many or the class of an expanded clone; other rows omit it.

d_call	j_call	clone_size	v_call	cdr3_aa	cdr3_nt
-	TRBJ2-2	-	TRBV3-1	CASSQDTATGELFF	TGTGCCAGCAGCCAAGATACAGCGACCGGGGAGCTGTTTTTT
-	TRBJ2-5	-	TRBV15	CATSREPGQETQYF	TGTGCCACCAGCAGAGAACCCGGACAAGAGACCCAGTACTTC
-	TRBJ2-2	-	TRBV7-8	CASSPQGTARTGELFF	TGTGCCAGCAGCCCCCAGGGGACTGCGAGGACCGGGGAGCTGTTTTTT
TRBD1	TRBJ1-5	-	TRBV7-9	CASSSRTGDQPQHF	TGTGCCAGCAGCTCCCGGACAGGGGATCAGCCCCAGCATTTT
-	TRBJ2-7	-	TRBV6-2/TRBV6-3	CASSYTDREQYF	TGTGCCAGCAGTTACACGGACAGAGAGCAGTACTTC
TRBD2	TRBJ2-3	-	TRBV20-1	CSARLAGLTDTQYF	TGCAGTGCTAGACTAGCGGGACTCACAGATACGCAGTATTTT
-	TRBJ2-3	-	TRBV27	CASEPRGIMRGTQYF	TGTGCCAGCGAGCCTCGGGGCATAATGCGGGGTACGCAGTATTTT
-	TRBJ1-3	-	TRBV20-1	CSARRLENTIYF	TGCAGTGCTAGAAGGCTGGAGAACACCATATATTTT
-	TRBJ2-1	-	TRBV7-9	CASSTRQARTFF	TGTGCCAGCAGCACCCGACAGGCTAGGACGTTCTTC
-	TRBJ1-2	-	TRBV14	CASSQDFRTQGGYTF	TGTGCCAGCAGCCAAGATTTTCGGACCCAGGGTGGCTACACCTTC
-	TRBJ1-6	-	TRBV7-8	CASRGPRGIGSPLHF	TGTGCCAGCCGGGGCCCCAGGGGAATAGGTTCACCCCTCCACTTT
-	TRBJ2-7	-	TRBV3-1	CASSRGTRSTYEQYF	TGTGCCAGCAGCCGGGGGACTCGATCGACCTACGAGCAGTACTTC
-	TRBJ1-1	-	TRBV30	CAWSVLGHENTEAFF	TGTGCCTGGAGTGTACTCGGGCACGAGAACACTGAAGCTTTCTTT
-	TRBJ1-1	-	TRBV7-2	CASSSSWDSRAFF	TGTGCCAGCAGCTCCTCGTGGGATTCCCGAGCTTTCTTT
-	TRBJ1-5	-	TRBV11-2	CASSYGTSDSNQPQHF	TGTGCCAGCAGCTATGGAACATCTGATAGCAATCAGCCCCAGCATTTT
-	TRBJ2-1	once	TRBV25-1	CASSGILGFDDEQFF	TGTGCCAGCAGTGGAATCCTGGGGTTTGACGATGAGCAGTTCTTC
-	TRBJ1-4	once	TRBV30	CAWSVQGQGEKLFF	TGTGCCTGGAGTGTCCAGGGGCAGGGGGAAAAACTGTTTTTT
TRBD2	TRBJ2-1	-	TRBV12-3/TRBV12-4	CASIPGLAGPSYNEQFF	TGTGCCAGCATTCCGGGACTAGCGGGCCCTAGCTACAATGAGCAGTTCTTC
TRBD1	TRBJ1-1	-	TRBV6-1	CASRKKTGASLSTEAFF	TGTGCCAGCAGGAAGAAGACAGGGGCTAGTCTGAGCACTGAAGCTTTCTTT
TRBD1	TRBJ1-4	-	TRBV5-1	CASSLEPDRDEKLFF	TGCGCCAGCAGCTTGGAACCGGACAGGGATGAAAAACTGTTTTTT
TRBD1	TRBJ1-1	-	TRBV20-1	CSARESRVRTGNTEAFF	TGCAGTGCTAGAGAGTCGAGGGTCCGGACAGGGAACACTGAAGCTTTCTTT
-	TRBJ2-5	once	TRBV7-9	CASSLRVETQYF	TGTGCCAGCAGCTTAAGAGTGGAGACCCAGTACTTC
-	TRBJ1-2	-	TRBV12-3/TRBV12-4	CASSFGGRGYTF	TGTGCCAGCAGTTTCGGGGGAAGGGGCTACACCTTC
-	TRBJ1-5	once	TRBV6-1	CASSERMNQPQHF	TGTGCCAGCAGTGAGAGGATGAATCAGCCCCAGCATTTT
-	TRBJ1-1	once	TRBV29-1	CSASAGASNTEAFF	TGCAGCGCAAGTGCCGGGGCCTCTAACACTGAAGCTTTCTTT
TRBD1	TRBJ1-2	once	TRBV15	CATSRERGPSDGYTF	TGTGCCACCAGCAGAGAAAGGGGGCCCTCGGATGGCTACACCTTC
-	TRBJ2-3	-	TRBV6-1	CASSLRGGWSTDTQYF	TGTGCCAGCAGTCTCAGGGGGGGCTGGTCCACAGATACGCAGTATTTT
-	TRBJ2-7	-	TRBV7-2	CASSSTTGSYEQYF	TGTGCCAGCAGCTCTACGACAGGTTCCTACGAGCAGTACTTC
-	TRBJ2-3	-	TRBV25-1	CASSDLGSTDTQYF	TGTGCCAGCAGTGATCTAGGATCCACAGATACGCAGTATTTT
TRBD2	TRBJ2-7	few	TRBV29-1	CSVEGAGGIYEQYF	TGCAGCGTTGAGGGTGCGGGGGGCATCTACGAGCAGTACTTC
-	TRBJ2-7	once	TRBV4-3	CASSQKIENYEQYF	TGCGCCAGCAGCCAAAAGATAGAAAACTACGAGCAGTACTTC
-	TRBJ1-1	-	TRBV13	CASSPINTEAFF	TGTGCCAGCAGCCCAATTAACACTGAAGCTTTCTTT
-	TRBJ2-5	-	TRBV25-1	CASSEQAGSGETQYF	TGTGCCAGCAGTGAACAAGCAGGATCCGGGGAGACCCAGTACTTC
TRBD2	TRBJ2-1	-	TRBV7-2	CASSSPGRGAYNEQFF	TGTGCCAGCAGCTCGCCTGGGCGGGGGGCTTACAATGAGCAGTTCTTC
-	TRBJ1-5	-	TRBV19	CASSPAGHPGFPQHF	TGTGCCAGTAGTCCCGCGGGCCACCCGGGGTTTCCCCAGCATTTT
-	TRBJ2-1	-	TRBV5-6	CASSLDTGEAYNEQFF	TGTGCCAGCAGCTTGGACACAGGGGAGGCCTACAATGAGCAGTTCTTC
-	TRBJ2-1	-	TRBV4-1	CASSQGDSVHNEQFF	TGCGCCAGCAGCCAAGGGGATTCGGTCCACAATGAGCAGTTCTTC